The next 32 T cell receptor beta chains were all read from a single sample in a study of cytomegalovirus exposure and HLA in healthy donors. 13 Jbeta primers and 60 Vbeta primers were used for the PCR. Sequencing was performed with immunoSEQ multiplex PCR; in TCRdb, only in-frame clones are kept and a portion is missing. The sample has 100,000 to 150,000 clones, around 78% seen once. Sequenced material: PBMCs. These receptors came from a man between 35 and 55 years old in good health and CMV-seronegative.

The chain combines TRBV28 with TRBJ1-6; 8 bases fit TRBD1. The CDR3 extends over 14 amino acids. J gave up 8 bases and V 7 bases, and 7 bases lay outside the gene matches. Germline loops: CDR1 MDHEN, CDR2 SYDVKM. The CDR3 is CASTPDRDYSPLHF. The DNA of the CDR3 is TGTGCCAGCACCCCGGACAGGGATTATTCACCCCTCCACTTT.

The chain recombines TRBV11-2 with TRBJ1-2; TRBD1 might be the D (5 bases). Trimming took off 3 bases at V and 1 base at J, with 15 bases between the two ends. CDR3 size: 16 residues. Per germline, CDR1 SGHAT and CDR2 FQNNGV. As DNA, the CDR3 is TGTGCCAGCAGCTTTGGGGGAGCGGGCAATAACTATGGCTACACCTTC. It encodes CASSFGGAGNNYGYTF.

The CDR3 loop is CASSGYIRGNTGELFF. Here the CDR3 DNA reads TGTGCCAGCAGTGGATACATCAGGGGGAACACCGGGGAGCTGTTTTTT. This chain connects TRBV6-1 to TRBJ2-2, with D possibly TRBD1 on 6 matching bases. The V gene lost 4 bases and the J gene lost 1 base, with 13 bases spanning the gap. CDR3 size: 16 residues. Germline V gives CDR1 MNHNS, CDR2 SASEGT.

The sample holds one count of this clone. The CDR3: CASSTLQGSTEAFF. The CDR3 DNA sequence: TGTGCCAGCAGTACGCTACAGGGTAGCACTGAAGCTTTCTTT. This chain joins TRBV6-6 and TRBJ1-1, with TRBD1 as a possible D gene (6 bases). The length of the CDR3 is 14 residues. Germline loops: CDR1 MNHNY, CDR2 SVGAGI (reference sequence). V was clipped by 5 bases and J by 4 bases, with 14 bases between them.

The chain employs TRBV6-5 and TRBJ1-2, with D possibly matching TRBD1 (5 bases). Germline CDR1 reads MNHEY; CDR2 reads SVGAGI. The CDR3 loop spans 14 amino acids. Deletions cut 5 bases from V and 4 bases from J, with 14 bases between. The CDR3: CASSLRAPFYGYTF. In nucleotides, the CDR3 is TGTGCCAGCAGTCTCAGGGCGCCCTTCTATGGCTACACCTTC.

The rearrangement joins TRBV6-1 to TRBJ1-6, with TRBD1 matching over 11 bases. Trimming took 6 bases from V and 6 from J; bases not matched to a gene: 4. Per germline, CDR1 MNHNS and CDR2 SASEGT. The CDR3 contains 15 residues. For the CDR3, the DNA is TGTGCCAGCAGCGGACAGGGGGCAGTTAATTCACCCCTCCACTTT. It codes for CASSGQGAVNSPLHF.

The V and J genes are TRBV28 and TRBJ1-6; a possible D gene is TRBD1 (5 bases). CDR1 MDHEN and CDR2 SYDVKM come from the germline V gene. Trimming took off 6 bases at V and 8 bases at J, with 8 bases between the two ends. The CDR3 has 12 amino acids. As DNA, the CDR3 is TGTGCCAGCAGCTCAGGGTATTCACCCCTCCACTTT. Its translation: CASSSGYSPLHF. Full variable domain (rest looked up from reference TRBV28 and TRBJ1-6): DVKVTQSSRYLVKRTGEKVFLECVQDMDHENMFWYRQDPGLGLRLIYFSYDVKMKEKGDIPEGYSVSREKKERFSLILESASTNQTSMYLCASSSGYSPLHFGNGTRLTVT.

This clone was found once. The CDR3 nucleotides read TGTGCCAGCAGCACAGGGCTCTCTGGAAACACCATATATTTT. This sequence encodes CASSTGLSGNTIYF. The chain uses TRBV7-3 and TRBJ1-3, with a weak D call TRBD1 (6 bases). With 5 bases removed from V and 0 bases from J, the gap between germline ends came to 8 bases. This CDR3 has 14 residues. Germline V gene sequence: CDR1 SGHTA, CDR2 FQGTGA.

Remarks on this clone: The junction departs from the called germline gene at one end, perhaps through a read error. The V and J genes are TRBV7-9 and TRBJ2-7; D is possibly TRBD2 (5 bases). Per germline, CDR1 SEHNR and CDR2 FQNEAQ (reference sequence). This CDR3 is built from 14 residues. The CDR3 here is CSSSLSLGESEQYF. In DNA form, the CDR3 reads TGTTCCAGCAGCTTATCCCTCGGGGAATCCGAGCAGTACTTC.

This sequence joins TRBV9 and TRBJ1-5; D remains unclear. The CDR3 totals 15 residues. Trimming pared 4 bases from V and 3 bases from J, leaving 14 bases between. The germline V gene has CDR1 SGDLS and CDR2 YYNGEE. The DNA for the CDR3 is TGTGCCAGCAGCCTCGGCGGGGTCGTCAATCAGCCCCAGCATTTT. It is translated as CASSLGGVVNQPQHF.

This rearrangement joins TRBV9 to TRBJ1-1, with 8 bases that match TRBD1. The CDR3 covers 15 residues. The V and J ends lost 0 bases and 2 bases, in that order; junction bases with no gene match: 3. Germline CDR1 SGDLS, CDR2 YYNGEE. The CDR3 DNA reads TGTGCCAGCAGCGTAGTCGGGACAGGTAACACTGAAGCTTTCTTT. Encoded protein: CASSVVGTGNTEAFF.

The chain recombines TRBV7-3 with TRBJ2-3; TRBD1 might be the D (6 bases). The V gene's germline CDR1 is SGHTA and CDR2 FQGTGA. Deletions cut 5 bases from V and 2 bases from J, with 14 bases between. This CDR3 is built from 15 residues. CDR3 loop: CASSPDRYLTDTQYF. As DNA, the CDR3 is TGTGCCAGCAGCCCCGACAGGTACCTCACAGATACGCAGTATTTT. The variable domain in full, with the rest retrieved from reference TRBV7-3 and TRBJ2-3, is GAGVSQTPSNKVTEKGKYVELRCDPISGHTALYWYRQSLGQGPEFLIYFQGTGAADDSGLPNDRFFAVRPEGSVSTLKIQRTERGDSAVYLCASSPDRYLTDTQYFGPGTRLTVL.

This clone was detected once. This chain connects TRBV11-2 to TRBJ2-6, with D unclear. The germline CDR1 and CDR2 sequences are SGHAT and FQNNGV. With 3 bases removed from V and 0 bases from J, the gap between germline ends came to 6 bases. This CDR3 has 15 amino acids. The chain's CDR3 is CASSLSYSGANVLTF. In DNA, the CDR3 is TGTGCCAGCAGCTTGAGTTACTCTGGGGCCAACGTCCTGACTTTC.

The CDR3 DNA reads as TGTGCCAGCAGTGATTACTCTGGAAACACCATATATTTT. It specifies CASSDYSGNTIYF. V usage is TRBV25-1 and J usage is TRBJ1-3; no clear D gene. CDR1 is MGHDK, CDR2 SYGVNS, per germline. Trimming stripped 3 bases from V and 0 bases from J, with 3 bases between. The CDR3 contains 13 residues.

This clone was counted once. The chain is built from TRBV7-6 and TRBJ2-1; 10 positions agree with TRBD2. J gave up 0 bases and V 5 bases, and 7 bases lay outside the gene matches. The CDR3 covers 17 residues. The V gene's germline CDR1 is SGHVS and CDR2 FNYEAQ. The CDR3 protein is CASSPWTSGSSYNEQFF. The CDR3 bases are TGTGCCAGCAGCCCCTGGACTAGCGGAAGCTCCTACAATGAGCAGTTCTTC.

The rearrangement links TRBV6-5 to TRBJ1-1, with 12 bases matching TRBD1. In germline, CDR1 is MNHEY, CDR2 SVGAGI. V was pared by 6 bases and J by 5 bases, with 7 bases of the junction left unmatched. The CDR3 runs to 15 residues. CDR3: CASRGRDRGQTEAFF. CDR3 DNA sequence: TGTGCCAGCAGGGGCCGGGACAGGGGGCAGACTGAAGCTTTCTTT.

The table lists this clone with a count of one. At the DNA level, this CDR3 is encoded by other sequences in the same sample as well. CDR3 sequence reads: CASSLLATTEAFF. CDR3 nucleotides: TGCGCCAGCAGCTTGTTGGCCACGACTGAAGCTTTCTTT. The V gene is TRBV5-1, the J gene TRBJ1-1; the D is unclear. CDR1 and CDR2 from the germline V gene are SGHRS and YFSETQ. CDR3 length: 13 residues. Trimming took off 1 base at V and 5 bases at J, with 9 bases between the two ends.

The chain combines TRBV27 with TRBJ2-3; 10 bases agree with TRBD2. This CDR3 region has 16 residues. V shed 2 bases and J 0 bases; nucleotides not matched to a gene: 2. Germline V gene sequence: CDR1 MNHEY, CDR2 SMNVEV (reference sequence). For the CDR3, the DNA is TGTGCCAGCAGTTTACTAGCGGGGGATAGCACAGATACGCAGTATTTT. It encodes CASSLLAGDSTDTQYF.

This chain connects TRBV30 to TRBJ1-5, with no clear D. Germline CDR1 is GTSNPN and CDR2 is SVGIG (reference sequence). The V and J ends lost 1 base and 0 bases respectively, with 4 bases between them. CDR3 size: 13 residues. The CDR3 spells CAWSASSNQPQHF. In DNA, the CDR3 is TGTGCCTGGAGTGCCAGTAGCAATCAGCCCCAGCATTTT.

The chain combines TRBV27 with TRBJ1-2; D possibly corresponds to TRBD1 (5 bases). Germline V lookup: CDR1 MNHEY, CDR2 SMNVEV (reference sequence). V was cut by 4 bases and J by 7 bases, with 19 bases left in between. The length of the CDR3 is 15 residues. The CDR3 coding sequence is TGTGCCAGCAGTTCCCGGGGGAAGAATCGGGGTGGCTACACCTTC. It is translated as CASSSRGKNRGGYTF.

J is TRBJ2-3 and V is TRBV6-5; the D gene is possibly TRBD2 (5 bases). CDR3 size: 16 residues. Germline V lookup: CDR1 MNHEY, CDR2 SVGAGI. Deletions cut 0 bases from V and 4 bases from J, with 14 bases between. The CDR3 here is CASSYSQDSGSDTQYF. Here the CDR3 DNA reads TGTGCCAGCAGTTACTCGCAGGACTCGGGGTCAGATACGCAGTATTTT.

This clone has just a few counts. The rearrangement joins TRBV30 to TRBJ2-5, with TRBD2 as a possible D gene (5 bases). This CDR3 is built from 13 residues. The V end lost 6 bases, the J end lost 7 bases, and 18 bases lay between the germline ends. The V gene's germline CDR1 is GTSNPN and CDR2 SVGIG (reference sequence). CDR3 in DNA: TGTGCCTGCTCCACCCGGGGTCCGGGGACCCAGTACTTC. It encodes CACSTRGPGTQYF. The full variable domain, rest sourced from reference TRBV30 and TRBJ2-5, is SQTIHQWPATLVQPVGSPLSLECTVEGTSNPNLYWYRQAAGRGLQLLFYSVGIGQISSEVPQNLSASRPQDRQFILSSKKLLLSDSGFYLCACSTRGPGTQYFGPGTRLLVL.

The rearrangement links TRBV6-6 to TRBJ1-5, with D possibly TRBD1 on 6 matching bases. CDR1 MNHNY and CDR2 SVGAGI come from the germline V gene (reference sequence). The length of the CDR3 is 13 residues. The V end was cut by 3 bases, the J end by 7 bases, with 10 bases between. CDR3 coding DNA: TGTGCCAGCAGTTATAACAGGGACCAGCCCCAGCATTTT. Translation gives CASSYNRDQPQHF.

This chain links TRBV9 with TRBJ2-5; no clear D. The V and J ends lost 0 bases and 2 bases respectively, with 5 bases between them. CDR3 length equals 13 residues. Germline V lookup: CDR1 SGDLS, CDR2 YYNGEE. The CDR3 here is CASSVGRQETQYF. As DNA, the CDR3 is TGTGCCAGCAGCGTAGGCAGACAAGAGACCCAGTACTTC.

The chain combines TRBV7-2 with TRBJ1-1; 8 bases match TRBD1. This CDR3 has 14 amino acids. Germline-derived CDR1 and CDR2 are SGHTA and FQGNSA. Trimming removed 5 bases from V and 2 bases from J; junction bases left unmatched: 4. The CDR3 region is CASSPGQGNTEAFF. CDR3 bases: TGTGCCAGCAGCCCTGGACAGGGAAACACTGAAGCTTTCTTT. The entire variable domain, with the rest obtained from reference TRBV7-2 and TRBJ1-1, is as follows: GAGVSQSPSNKVTEKGKDVELRCDPISGHTALYWYRQSLGQGLEFLIYFQGNSAPDKSGLPSDRFSAERTGGSVSTLTIQRTQQEDSAVYLCASSPGQGNTEAFFGQGTRLTVV.

The chain uses TRBV11-2 and TRBJ1-6; D gene ambiguous. Germline assignment: CDR1 SGHAT and CDR2 FQNNGV. Trimming removed 5 bases from V and 7 bases from J, with 18 bases in between. The CDR3 is 16 amino acids. The CDR3 spells CASSPSVARINSPLHF. The CDR3 DNA is TGTGCCAGCAGCCCGTCCGTAGCCCGGATCAATTCACCCCTCCACTTT.

J is TRBJ1-6 and V is TRBV7-9; 9 bases line up with TRBD1. The V gene's germline CDR1 is SEHNR and CDR2 FQNEAQ (reference sequence). V lost 4 bases and J lost 9; bases outside the gene matches: 4. The CDR3 runs to 14 residues. In DNA, the CDR3 is TGTGCCAGCAGCTCCGGGACAGGGAGTTCACCCCTCCACTTT. Translation gives CASSSGTGSSPLHF.

The chain is built from TRBV5-5 and TRBJ1-2; no definite D call. The CDR3 has 13 amino acids. The germline CDR1 and CDR2 sequences are SGHKS and YYEKEE (reference sequence). Trimming removed 4 bases from V and 7 bases from J, with 14 bases in between. The CDR3: CASSPFDSGGYTF. CDR3 nucleotides: TGTGCCAGCAGCCCCTTTGATTCGGGTGGCTACACCTTC.

Here the CDR3 reads CASSRSSSGGGEQFF. Here the CDR3 DNA reads TGTGCCAGCTCAAGGTCCAGCAGCGGGGGGGGTGAGCAGTTCTTC. This chain uses TRBV18 with TRBJ2-1, with 10 positions matching TRBD2. The V gene's germline CDR1 is KGHSH and CDR2 LQKENI. The CDR3 is made up of 15 amino acids. Trimming at V came to 5 bases and at J to 9 bases, leaving 10 bases not matched to a gene.

This chain links TRBV14 with TRBJ1-2; 9 positions agree with TRBD1. V was clipped by 2 bases and J by 0 bases; unmatched bases: 4. This CDR3 comprises 16 residues. Germline V CDR1 and CDR2: SGHDN, FVKESK. CDR3 coding DNA: TGTGCCAGCAGCCAACCCGGGACAGGGACTAACTATGGCTACACCTTC. It encodes CASSQPGTGTNYGYTF.

This clone was counted between two and nine times. The junction departs from the called germline gene at one end, perhaps through a read error. The chain joins TRBV4-2 to TRBJ2-4, with TRBD1 as a possible D gene (6 bases). The CDR3 covers 17 residues. Germline V lookup: CDR1 LGHNA, CDR2 YNFKEQ. The CDR3 here is CASSEEDRVLAKNIQYF. The CDR3, as DNA: TGTGCCAGCAGCGAAGAGGACAGAGTACTAGCCAAAAACATTCAGTACTTC.

This chain links TRBV18 with TRBJ2-7; D is perhaps TRBD2 (5 bases). Trimming cost V 2 bases and J 3 bases, with 17 bases left between them. This CDR3 has 16 amino acids. Germline assignment: CDR1 KGHSH and CDR2 LQKENI. The CDR3 DNA sequence: TGTGCCAGCTCACCAAATTTACAGCGGACGGACTACGAGCAGTACTTC. Amino acid sequence: CASSPNLQRTDYEQYF.